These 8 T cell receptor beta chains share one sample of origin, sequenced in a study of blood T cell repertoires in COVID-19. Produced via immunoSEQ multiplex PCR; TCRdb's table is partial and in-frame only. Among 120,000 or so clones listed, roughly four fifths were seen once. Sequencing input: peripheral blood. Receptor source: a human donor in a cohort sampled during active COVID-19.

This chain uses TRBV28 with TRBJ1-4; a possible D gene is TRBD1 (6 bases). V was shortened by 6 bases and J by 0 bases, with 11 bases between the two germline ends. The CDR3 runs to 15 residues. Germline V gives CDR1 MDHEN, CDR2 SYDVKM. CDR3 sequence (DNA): TGTGCCAGCAGGGCCAGGACAGCAACTAATGAAAAACTGTTTTTT. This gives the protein CASRARTATNEKLFF.

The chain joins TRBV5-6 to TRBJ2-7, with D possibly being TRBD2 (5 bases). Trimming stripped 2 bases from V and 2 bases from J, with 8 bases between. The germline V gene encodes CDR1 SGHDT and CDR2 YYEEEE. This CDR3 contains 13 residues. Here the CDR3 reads CASSFGDTYEQYF. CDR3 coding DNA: TGTGCCAGCAGCTTCGGGGATACCTACGAGCAGTACTTC.

CDR3 protein: CAISGPGGARITEAFF. CDR3 nucleotide sequence: TGTGCCATCAGTGGGCCCGGCGGGGCCCGCATCACTGAAGCTTTCTTT. This chain connects TRBV10-3 to TRBJ1-1; D possibly corresponds to TRBD1 (5 bases). The CDR3 consists of 16 residues. CDR1 is ENHRY, CDR2 SYGVKD, per germline. V gave up 4 bases and J gave up 4 bases, with 19 bases separating them.

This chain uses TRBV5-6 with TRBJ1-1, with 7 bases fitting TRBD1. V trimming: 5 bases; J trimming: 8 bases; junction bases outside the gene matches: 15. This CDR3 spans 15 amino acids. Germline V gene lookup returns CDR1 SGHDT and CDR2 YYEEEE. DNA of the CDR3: TGTGCCAGCAGTCCTCGGACAGGATGGTCGGAGGAAGCTTTCTTT. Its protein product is CASSPRTGWSEEAFF.

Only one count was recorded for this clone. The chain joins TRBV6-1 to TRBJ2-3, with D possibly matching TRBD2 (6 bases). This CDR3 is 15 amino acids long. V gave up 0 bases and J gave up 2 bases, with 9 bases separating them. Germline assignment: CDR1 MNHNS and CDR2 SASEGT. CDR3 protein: CASSEAGGPTDTQYF. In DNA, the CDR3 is TGTGCCAGCAGTGAAGCGGGAGGCCCCACAGATACGCAGTATTTT.

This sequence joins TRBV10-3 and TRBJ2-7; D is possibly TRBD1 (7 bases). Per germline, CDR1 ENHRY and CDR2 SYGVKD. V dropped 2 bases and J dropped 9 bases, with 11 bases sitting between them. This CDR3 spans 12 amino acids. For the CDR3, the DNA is TGTGCCATCAGTGAGCCAGGGGGAGGGCAGTACTTC. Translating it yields CAISEPGGGQYF.

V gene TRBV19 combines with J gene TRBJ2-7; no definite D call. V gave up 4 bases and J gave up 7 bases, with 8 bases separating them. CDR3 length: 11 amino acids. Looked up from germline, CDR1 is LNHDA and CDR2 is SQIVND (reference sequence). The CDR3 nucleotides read TGTGCCAGTAGTAAATCAAATGAGCAGTACTTC. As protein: CASSKSNEQYF.

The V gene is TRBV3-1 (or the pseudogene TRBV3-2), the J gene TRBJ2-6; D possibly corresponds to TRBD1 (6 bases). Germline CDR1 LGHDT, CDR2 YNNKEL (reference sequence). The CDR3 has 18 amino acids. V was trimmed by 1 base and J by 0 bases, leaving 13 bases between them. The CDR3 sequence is CASSQAGDTRSGANVLTF. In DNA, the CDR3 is TGTGCCAGCAGCCAAGCCGGGGACACCCGCTCTGGGGCCAACGTCCTGACTTTC.